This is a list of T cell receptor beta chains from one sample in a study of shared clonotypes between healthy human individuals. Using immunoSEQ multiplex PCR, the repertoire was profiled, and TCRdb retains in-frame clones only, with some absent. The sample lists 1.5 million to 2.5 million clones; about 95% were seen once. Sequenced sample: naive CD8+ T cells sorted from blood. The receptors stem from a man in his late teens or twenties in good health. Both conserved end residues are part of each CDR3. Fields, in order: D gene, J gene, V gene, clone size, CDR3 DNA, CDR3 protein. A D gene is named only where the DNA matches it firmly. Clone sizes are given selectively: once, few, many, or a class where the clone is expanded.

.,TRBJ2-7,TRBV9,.,TGTGCCAGCAGCGTATCCCCTAGGACGGGATACGAGCAGTACTTC,CASSVSPRTGYEQYF
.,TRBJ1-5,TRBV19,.,TGTGCCAGTAGTGTTCGGGAGGTCAATCAGCCCCAGCATTTT,CASSVREVNQPQHF
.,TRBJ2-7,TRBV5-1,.,TGCGCCAGCAGACAGAGTTACCACGAGCAGTACTTC,CASRQSYHEQYF
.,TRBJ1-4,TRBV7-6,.,TGTGCCAGCAGCCCCTTTGAACAGGCCGAGTCAACTAATGAAAAACTGTTTTTT,CASSPFEQAESTNEKLFF
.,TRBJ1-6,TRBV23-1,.,TGCGCCAGCAGTCATGCCCGAGACAGTACCTATTCACCCCTCCACTTT,CASSHARDSTYSPLHF
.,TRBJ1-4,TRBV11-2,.,TGTGCCAGCAGCACACGCAGTACTGCAACTAATGAAAAACTGTTTTTT,CASSTRSTATNEKLFF
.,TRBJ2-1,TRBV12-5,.,TGTGCTAGTGGTCCCCGGGGGTTTGGGGAGCAGTTCTTC,CASGPRGFGEQFF
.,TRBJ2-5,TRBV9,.,TGTGCCAGCAGCGACGTGACAGCCCACGAAGAGACCCAGTACTTC,CASSDVTAHEETQYF
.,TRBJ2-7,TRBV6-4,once,TGTGCCAGCCGGGCACCCAAGGAGCAGTACTTC,CASRAPKEQYF
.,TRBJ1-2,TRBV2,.,TGTGCCAGCAGTGAAATCGATTCGGAAATCTATGGCTACACCTTC,CASSEIDSEIYGYTF
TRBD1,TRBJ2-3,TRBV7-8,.,TGTGCCAGCAGCTTAGAGCGAGGGGGCCGGACAGATACGCAGTATTTT,CASSLERGGRTDTQYF
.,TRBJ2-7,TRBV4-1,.,TGCGCCAGCAGCCAAAGGCAGACAGATCCTAGTGGGTCCTACGAGCAGTACTTC,CASSQRQTDPSGSYEQYF
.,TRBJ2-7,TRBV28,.,TGTGCCAGCAGTTATTTGGGGGCCTACGAGCAGTACTTC,CASSYLGAYEQYF
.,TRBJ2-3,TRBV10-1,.,TGCGCCAGCAGTGACCCCGGAGCGGCTAGCACAGATACGCAGTATTTT,CASSDPGAASTDTQYF
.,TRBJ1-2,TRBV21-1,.,TGTGCCAGCAGCAACTGGGGGACAGATAACTATGGCTACACCTTC,CASSNWGTDNYGYTF
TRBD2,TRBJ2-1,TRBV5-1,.,TGCGCCAGCAGCCCATCGGGACTAGCGGGAGGAAGTGAGCAGTTCTTC,CASSPSGLAGGSEQFF
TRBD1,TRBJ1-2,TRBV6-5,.,TGTGCCAGCAGTTACGAAGGGGGCAATTATGGCTACACCTTC,CASSYEGGNYGYTF
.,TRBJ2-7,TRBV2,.,TGTGCCAGCAGTGAAGCAGGGCCGGCCTACGAGCAGTACTTC,CASSEAGPAYEQYF
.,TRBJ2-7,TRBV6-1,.,TGTGCCAGCAGCCACAGGGACGGCTACGAGCAGTACTTC,CASSHRDGYEQYF
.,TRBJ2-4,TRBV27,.,TGTGCCAGCAGTTTGGCAGGGCCGCTAGCCAAAAACATTCAGTACTTC,CASSLAGPLAKNIQYF
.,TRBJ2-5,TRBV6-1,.,TGTGCCAGCAGTGGGCCGAGGGACAACCGCCAAGAGACCCAGTACTTC,CASSGPRDNRQETQYF
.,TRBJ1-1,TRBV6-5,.,TGTGCCAGCAGTAAGGGGAACACTGAAGCTTTCTTT,CASSKGNTEAFF
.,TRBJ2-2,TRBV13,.,TGTGCCAGCAGCTCCGGACTTCTCGGCACCGGGGAGCTGTTTTTT,CASSSGLLGTGELFF
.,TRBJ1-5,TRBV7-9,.,TGTGCCAGCAGCTTACGGGACAATCAGCCCCAGCATTTT,CASSLRDNQPQHF
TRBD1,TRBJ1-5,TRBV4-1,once,TGCGCCAGCAGCCAAGATCCCGATGCTGGACAGGGGAATCAGCCCCAGCATTTT,CASSQDPDAGQGNQPQHF
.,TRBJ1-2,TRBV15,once,TGTGCCACCAGCAGCAGGACAGCCAACTATGGCTACACCTTC,CATSSRTANYGYTF
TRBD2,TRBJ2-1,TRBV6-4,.,TGTGCCAGCAGCCCCTCAGCGGGACCCTACAATGAGCAGTTCTTC,CASSPSAGPYNEQFF
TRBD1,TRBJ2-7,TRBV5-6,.,TGTGCCAGCAGCTGGGACAGGGACCTCTACGAGCAGTACTTC,CASSWDRDLYEQYF
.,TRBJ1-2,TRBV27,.,TGTGCCAGCAGTTTTATCGCAATTGGGAGGGACAACTATGGCTACACCTTC,CASSFIAIGRDNYGYTF
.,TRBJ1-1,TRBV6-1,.,TGTGCCAGCAGTGAGTTTTCTAACCCCGCTGACACTGAAGCTTTCTTT,CASSEFSNPADTEAFF
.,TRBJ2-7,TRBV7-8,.,TGTGCCAGCAGCCTGGACGGAACCTACGAGCAGTACTTC,CASSLDGTYEQYF
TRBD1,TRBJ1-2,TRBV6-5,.,TGTGCCAGCAGCTCGACAGGGATCGGTGGCTACACCTTC,CASSSTGIGGYTF
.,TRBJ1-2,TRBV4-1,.,TGCGCCAGCAGCCAAGGTTTTGGGGGCGACGGCTACACCTTC,CASSQGFGGDGYTF
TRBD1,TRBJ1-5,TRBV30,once,TGTGCCTGGAGTGCTTGGACAGGGGACAATCAGCCCCAGCATTTT,CAWSAWTGDNQPQHF
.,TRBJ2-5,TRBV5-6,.,TGTGCCAGCAGCTTGGCGGCCGGCCTTCAAGAGACCCAGTACTTC,CASSLAAGLQETQYF
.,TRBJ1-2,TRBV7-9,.,TGTGCCAGCAGCTTAGAAAGTCCAGCCCGCGATGGCTACACCTTC,CASSLESPARDGYTF
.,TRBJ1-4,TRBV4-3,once,TGCGCCAGCAGCCAAGAAGAAATTGCAACTAATGAAAAACTGTTTTTT,CASSQEEIATNEKLFF
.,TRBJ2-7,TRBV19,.,TGTGCCAGTACCGATCGGGGGACATCCTACGAGCAGTACTTC,CASTDRGTSYEQYF
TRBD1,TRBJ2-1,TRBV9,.,TGTGCCAGCAGCGTAGAAGGACACAGGGGCTATGAGCAGTTCTTC,CASSVEGHRGYEQFF
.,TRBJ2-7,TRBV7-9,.,TGTGCCAGCACCCCTGGCGGCAGCTACGAGCAGTACTTC,CASTPGGSYEQYF
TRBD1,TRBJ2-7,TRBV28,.,TGTGCCAGCAGTTTCATGGGACAGGGGCTATACGAGCAGTACTTC,CASSFMGQGLYEQYF
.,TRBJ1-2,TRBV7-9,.,TGTGCCAGCAGCCCTCTGGGGGGCTACACCTTC,CASSPLGGYTF
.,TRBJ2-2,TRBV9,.,TGTGCCAGCAGCCCGTTCGACACGACGAACACCGGGGAGCTGTTTTTT,CASSPFDTTNTGELFF
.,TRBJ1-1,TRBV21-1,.,TGTGCCAGCAGCAAAGAGGCCAGGGGGAAAACAATGAACACTGAAGCTTTCTTT,CASSKEARGKTMNTEAFF
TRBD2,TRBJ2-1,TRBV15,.,TGTGCCACCAGCAGAGTGGGACTAGCGGGAGTAAGGGATGAGCAGTTCTTC,CATSRVGLAGVRDEQFF